This T cell receptor (beta chain) is drawn from a study of blood T cell repertoires in COVID-19. Ages ranged from about 18 to 89 years, with residence in 24 US areas. Researchers sorted participants into cohorts using their self-reported clinical history. This CDR3 has 14 residues. The germline gives CDR1 SGHRS, CDR2 YFSETQ. The V gene end was trimmed by 5 bases and the J gene end by 4 bases; junction bases not matched to a gene: 1. TCRdb keeps only in-frame clones here, not all; method: immunoSEQ multiplex PCR. This sample has about 250,000 clones, with 86% found just once. Sequenced: PBMCs or T cells enriched from blood (not recorded which). This receptor was identified in a man aged 40-49 years who had recovered from COVID-19. The chain is built from TRBV5-1 and TRBJ2-3, with 13 positions matching TRBD2. CDR3 sequence: CASRLAGGADTQYF. Here the CDR3 DNA reads TGCGCCAGCAGACTAGCGGGAGGGGCAGATACGCAGTATTTT.